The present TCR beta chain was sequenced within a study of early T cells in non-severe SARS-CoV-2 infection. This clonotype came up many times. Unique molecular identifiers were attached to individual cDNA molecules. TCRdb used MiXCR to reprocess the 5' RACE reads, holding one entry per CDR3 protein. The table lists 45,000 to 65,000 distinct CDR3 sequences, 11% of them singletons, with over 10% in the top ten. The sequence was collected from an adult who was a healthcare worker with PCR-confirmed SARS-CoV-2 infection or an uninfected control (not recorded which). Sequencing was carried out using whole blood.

Here the CDR3 reads CASSLDAGGTYNEQFF. CDR3 coding DNA: TGTGCCAGCAGCTTAGACGCGGGAGGGACCTACAATGAGCAGTTCTTC. The gene calls are TRBV7-2 and TRBJ2-1, with TRBD2 matching over 9 bases. Looked up from germline, CDR1 is SGHTA and CDR2 is FQGNSA. With 1 base clipped from V and 2 bases from J, the junction kept 3 bases outside the gene matches. This CDR3 comprises 16 residues.